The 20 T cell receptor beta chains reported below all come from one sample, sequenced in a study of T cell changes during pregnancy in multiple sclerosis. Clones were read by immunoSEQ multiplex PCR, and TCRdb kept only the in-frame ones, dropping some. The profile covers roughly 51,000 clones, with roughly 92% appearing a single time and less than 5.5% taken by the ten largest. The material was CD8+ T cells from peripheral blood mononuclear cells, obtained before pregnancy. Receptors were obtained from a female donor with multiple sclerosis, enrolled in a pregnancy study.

DNA for the CDR3: TGTGCCAGCAGCTTAACAGGGGCGAACACTGAAGCTTTCTTT. Residues: CASSLTGANTEAFF. The chain combines TRBV7-3 with TRBJ1-1, with D perhaps matching TRBD1 (5 bases). Per the germline V gene, CDR1 is SGHTA and CDR2 is FQGTGA. V lost 0 bases and J lost 1, with 6 bases in between. CDR3 length: 14 residues. Together with reference TRBV7-3 and TRBJ1-1, the CDR3 gives the full variable domain: GAGVSQTPSNKVTEKGKYVELRCDPISGHTALYWYRQSLGQGPEFLIYFQGTGAADDSGLPNDRFFAVRPEGSVSTLKIQRTERGDSAVYLCASSLTGANTEAFFGQGTRLTVV.

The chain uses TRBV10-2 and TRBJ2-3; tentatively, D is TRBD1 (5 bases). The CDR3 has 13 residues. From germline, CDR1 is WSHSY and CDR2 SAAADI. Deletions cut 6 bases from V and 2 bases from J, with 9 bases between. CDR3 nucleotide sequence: TGCGCCAGCAGCCAGGGAAACACAGATACGCAGTATTTT. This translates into CASSQGNTDTQYF.

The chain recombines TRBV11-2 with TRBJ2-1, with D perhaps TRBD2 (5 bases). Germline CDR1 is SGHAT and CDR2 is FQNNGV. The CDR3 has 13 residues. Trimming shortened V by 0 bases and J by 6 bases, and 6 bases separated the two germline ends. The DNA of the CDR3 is TGTGCCAGCAGCTTAGATGAGGGCAATGAGCAGTTCTTC. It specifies CASSLDEGNEQFF.

CDR3 bases: TGTGCCAGCATGAGAGAAACGAACACCGGGGAGCTGTTTTTT. Protein product: CASMRETNTGELFF. The chain links TRBV27 to TRBJ2-2, with no clear D. The CDR3 has 14 residues. V was clipped by 7 bases and J by 0 bases, with 9 bases between them. CDR1 MNHEY and CDR2 SMNVEV come from the germline V gene (reference sequence).

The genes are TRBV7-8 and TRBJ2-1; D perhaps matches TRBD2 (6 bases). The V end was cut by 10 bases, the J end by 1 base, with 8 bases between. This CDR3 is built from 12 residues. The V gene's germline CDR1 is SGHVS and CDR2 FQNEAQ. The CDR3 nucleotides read TGTGCCACGGGGGAGTCCTACAATGAGCAGTTCTTC. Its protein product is CATGESYNEQFF.

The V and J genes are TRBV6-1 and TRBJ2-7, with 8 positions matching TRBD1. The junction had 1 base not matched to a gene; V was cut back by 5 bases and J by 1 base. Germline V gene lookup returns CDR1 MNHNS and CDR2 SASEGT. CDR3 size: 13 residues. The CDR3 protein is CASSWDRSYEQYF. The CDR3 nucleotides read TGTGCCAGCAGTTGGGACAGGTCCTACGAGCAGTACTTC.

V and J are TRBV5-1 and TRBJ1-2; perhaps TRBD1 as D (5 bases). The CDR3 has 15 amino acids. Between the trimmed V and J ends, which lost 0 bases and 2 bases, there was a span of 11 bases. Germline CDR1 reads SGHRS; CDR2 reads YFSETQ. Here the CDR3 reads CASSLEGPGNYGYTF. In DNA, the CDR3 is TGCGCCAGCAGCTTGGAGGGGCCAGGAAACTATGGCTACACCTTC. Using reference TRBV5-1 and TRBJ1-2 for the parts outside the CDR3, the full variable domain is KAGVTQTPRYLIKTRGQQVTLSCSPISGHRSVSWYQQTPGQGLQFLFEYFSETQRNKGNFPGRFSGRQFSNSRSEMNVSTLELGDSALYLCASSLEGPGNYGYTFGSGTRLTVV.

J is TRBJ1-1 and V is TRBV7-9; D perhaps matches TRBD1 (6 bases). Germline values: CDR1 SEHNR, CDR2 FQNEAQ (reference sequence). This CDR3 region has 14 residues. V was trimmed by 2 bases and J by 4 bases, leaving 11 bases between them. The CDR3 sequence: CASSLPTGPTEAFF. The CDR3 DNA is TGTGCCAGCAGCTTACCTACAGGGCCCACTGAAGCTTTCTTT.

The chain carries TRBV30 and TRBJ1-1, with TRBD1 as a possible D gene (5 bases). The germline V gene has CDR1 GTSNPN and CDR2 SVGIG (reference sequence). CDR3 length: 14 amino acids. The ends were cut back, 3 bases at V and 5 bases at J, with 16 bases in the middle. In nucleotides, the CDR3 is TGTGCCTGGAGGGGGCAAGGGGTAAATACTGAAGCTTTCTTT. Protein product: CAWRGQGVNTEAFF. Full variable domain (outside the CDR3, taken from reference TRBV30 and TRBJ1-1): SQTIHQWPATLVQPVGSPLSLECTVEGTSNPNLYWYRQAAGRGLQLLFYSVGIGQISSEVPQNLSASRPQDRQFILSSKKLLLSDSGFYLCAWRGQGVNTEAFFGQGTRLTVV.

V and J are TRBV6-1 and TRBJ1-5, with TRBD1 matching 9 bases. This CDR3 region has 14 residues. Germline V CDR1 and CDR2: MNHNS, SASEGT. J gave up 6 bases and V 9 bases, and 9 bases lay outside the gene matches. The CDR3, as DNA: TGTGCCAGTTTTACCGGGACAGGGTTTCAGCCCCAGCATTTT. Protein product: CASFTGTGFQPQHF.

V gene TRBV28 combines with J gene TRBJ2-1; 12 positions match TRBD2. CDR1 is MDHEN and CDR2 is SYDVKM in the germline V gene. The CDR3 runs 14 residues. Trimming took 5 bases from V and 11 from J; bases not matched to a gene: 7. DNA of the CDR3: TGTGCCAGCAGTCTAGCGGGAGGGCCGATGAAGCAGTTCTTC. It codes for CASSLAGGPMKQFF.

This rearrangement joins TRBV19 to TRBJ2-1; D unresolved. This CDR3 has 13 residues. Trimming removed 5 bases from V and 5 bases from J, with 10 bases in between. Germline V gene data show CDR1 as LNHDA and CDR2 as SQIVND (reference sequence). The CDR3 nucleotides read TGTGCCAGTAGTTCGATGACTGACAATGAGCAGTTCTTC. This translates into CASSSMTDNEQFF.

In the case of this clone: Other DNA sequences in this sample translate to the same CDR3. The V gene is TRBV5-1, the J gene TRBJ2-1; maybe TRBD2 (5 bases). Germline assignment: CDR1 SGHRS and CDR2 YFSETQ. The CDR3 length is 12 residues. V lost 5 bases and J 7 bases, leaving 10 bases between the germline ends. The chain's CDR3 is CASSFTGNEQFF. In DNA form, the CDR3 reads TGCGCCAGCAGTTTCACGGGGAATGAGCAGTTCTTC.

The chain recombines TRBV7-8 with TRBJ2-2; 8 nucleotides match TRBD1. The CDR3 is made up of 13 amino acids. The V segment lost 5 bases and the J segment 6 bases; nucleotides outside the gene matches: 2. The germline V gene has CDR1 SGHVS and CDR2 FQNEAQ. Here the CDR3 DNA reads TGTGCCAGCAGCCTACAGGGGGCCGGGGAGCTGTTTTTT. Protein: CASSLQGAGELFF.

The chain's CDR3 is CASREAGDYNEQFF. The CDR3 nucleotides read TGTGCCAGCAGGGAAGCGGGGGATTACAATGAGCAGTTCTTC. The chain links TRBV27 to TRBJ2-1; 8 nucleotides match TRBD2. The germline V gene encodes CDR1 MNHEY and CDR2 SMNVEV (reference sequence). V dropped 6 bases and J dropped 4; count of bases not matched to a gene: 5. This CDR3 contains 14 residues.

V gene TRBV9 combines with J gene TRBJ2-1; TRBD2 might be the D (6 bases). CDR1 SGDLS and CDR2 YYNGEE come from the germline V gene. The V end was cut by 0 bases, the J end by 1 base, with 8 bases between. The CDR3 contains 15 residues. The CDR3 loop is CASSVGLASYNEQFF. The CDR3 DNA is TGTGCCAGCAGCGTAGGGCTAGCGTCCTACAATGAGCAGTTCTTC.

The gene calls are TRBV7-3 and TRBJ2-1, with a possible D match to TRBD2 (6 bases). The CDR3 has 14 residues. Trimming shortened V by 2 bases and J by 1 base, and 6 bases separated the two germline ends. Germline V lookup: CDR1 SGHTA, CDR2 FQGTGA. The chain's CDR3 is CASSLAGSYNEQFF. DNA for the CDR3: TGTGCCAGCAGCTTAGCGGGGTCCTACAATGAGCAGTTCTTC. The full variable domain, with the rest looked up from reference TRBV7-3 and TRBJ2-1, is GAGVSQTPSNKVTEKGKYVELRCDPISGHTALYWYRQSLGQGPEFLIYFQGTGAADDSGLPNDRFFAVRPEGSVSTLKIQRTERGDSAVYLCASSLAGSYNEQFFGPGTRLTVL.

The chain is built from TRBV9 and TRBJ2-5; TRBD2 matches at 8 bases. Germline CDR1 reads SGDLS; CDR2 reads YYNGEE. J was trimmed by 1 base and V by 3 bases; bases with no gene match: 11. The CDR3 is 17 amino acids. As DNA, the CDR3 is TGTGCCAGCAGCGCCTCTCGGGGGGGGACTCTCCAAGAGACCCAGTACTTC. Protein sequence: CASSASRGGTLQETQYF.

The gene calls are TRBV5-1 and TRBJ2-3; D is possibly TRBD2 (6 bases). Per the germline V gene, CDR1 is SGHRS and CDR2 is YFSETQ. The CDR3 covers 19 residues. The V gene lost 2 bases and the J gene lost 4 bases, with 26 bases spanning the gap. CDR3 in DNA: TGCGCCAGCAGCTTACACCATCCTTTTAGGGGAGGAGCCGCAGATACGCAGTATTTT. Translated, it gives CASSLHHPFRGGAADTQYF.

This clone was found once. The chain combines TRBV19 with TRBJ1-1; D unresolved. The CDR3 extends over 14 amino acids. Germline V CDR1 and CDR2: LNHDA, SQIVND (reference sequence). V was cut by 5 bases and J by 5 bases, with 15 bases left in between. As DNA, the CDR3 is TGTGCCAGTAGTTCCAATATAGGGAGGACTGAAGCTTTCTTT. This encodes CASSSNIGRTEAFF.